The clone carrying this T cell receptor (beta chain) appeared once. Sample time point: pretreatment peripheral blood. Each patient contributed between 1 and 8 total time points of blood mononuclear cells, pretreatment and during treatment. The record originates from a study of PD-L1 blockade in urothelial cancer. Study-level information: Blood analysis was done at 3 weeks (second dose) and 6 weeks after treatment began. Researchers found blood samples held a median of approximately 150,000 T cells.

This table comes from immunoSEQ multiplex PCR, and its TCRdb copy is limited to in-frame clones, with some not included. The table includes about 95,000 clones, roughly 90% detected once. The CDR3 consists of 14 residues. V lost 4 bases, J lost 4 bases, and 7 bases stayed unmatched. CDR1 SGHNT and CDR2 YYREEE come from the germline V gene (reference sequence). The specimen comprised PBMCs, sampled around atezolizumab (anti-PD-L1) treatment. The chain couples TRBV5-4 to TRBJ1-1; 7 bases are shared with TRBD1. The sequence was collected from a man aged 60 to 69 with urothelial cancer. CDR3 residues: CASSGIGTATEAFF. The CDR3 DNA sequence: TGTGCCAGCAGCGGAATAGGGACAGCCACTGAAGCTTTCTTT.